The rows below give T cell receptor beta chains drawn from one sample of a study of shared clonotypes between healthy human individuals. Method: immunoSEQ multiplex PCR; TCRdb's copy keeps in-frame clones and lacks some. Of about 2 million clones listed, roughly 94% were seen once; the top ten hold 0.13%. Source material: naive CD4+ T cells sorted from blood. These receptors originate from a man aged 18 to 30 in good health. Each CDR3 is given with its conserved first and last residue. The D gene is left open where the match is weak. Clone size is not always given. Where it is, it says once, few, many or a class for expanded clones.

d_gene	j_gene	v_gene	abundance	CDR3aa	CDR3nt
-	TRBJ1-2	TRBV5-1	-	CASSLVGEDNYGYTF	TGCGCCAGCAGCTTGGTAGGAGAGGATAACTATGGCTACACCTTC
TRBD2	TRBJ2-3	TRBV7-9	-	CASSPRLASTDTQYF	TGTGCCAGCAGCCCAAGACTAGCTAGCACAGATACGCAGTATTTT
-	TRBJ1-4	TRBV10-3	-	CAISENIMQTNEKLFF	TGTGCCATCAGTGAAAACATTATGCAGACTAATGAAAAACTGTTTTTT
TRBD1	TRBJ1-5	TRBV6-6	-	CASSKGQGALEPQHF	TGTGCCAGCAGTAAGGGACAGGGGGCTTTGGAGCCCCAGCATTTT
TRBD2	TRBJ2-3	TRBV7-2	-	CASSLARLAGLDTQYF	TGTGCCAGCAGCTTAGCGAGACTAGCGGGACTCGATACGCAGTATTTT
-	TRBJ1-2	TRBV30	many	CAWAKGNGYGYTF	TGTGCCTGGGCCAAGGGGAATGGCTATGGCTACACCTTC
-	TRBJ2-2	TRBV6-6	-	CASRSTGDSTGELFF	TGTGCCAGCAGGTCCACGGGGGATAGCACCGGGGAGCTGTTTTTT
-	TRBJ2-2	TRBV7-3	-	CASSLTRTGELFF	TGTGCCAGCAGCTTAACCAGGACCGGGGAGCTGTTTTTT
TRBD1	TRBJ1-2	TRBV6-5	-	CASSYLTGGRGYTF	TGTGCCAGCAGTTACCTGACAGGGGGCCGGGGCTACACCTTC
TRBD1	TRBJ1-6	TRBV30	-	CAWSVLVTGGYSPLHF	TGTGCCTGGAGTGTACTGGTGACAGGGGGATATTCACCCCTCCACTTT
-	TRBJ2-5	TRBV5-1	-	CASSSAQETQYF	TGCGCCAGCAGCTCAGCCCAAGAGACCCAGTACTTC
TRBD1	TRBJ2-7	TRBV6-5	-	CASSYNRGLYEQYF	TGTGCCAGCAGTTACAACAGGGGGCTTTACGAGCAGTACTTC
-	TRBJ1-4	TRBV10-3	-	CAISEQATNEKLFF	TGTGCCATCAGTGAACAGGCAACTAATGAAAAACTGTTTTTT
TRBD2	TRBJ2-5	TRBV7-6	-	CASSLTFPASGTDETQYF	TGTGCCAGCAGCTTAACCTTCCCCGCTAGCGGGACGGATGAGACCCAGTACTTC
TRBD1	TRBJ2-7	TRBV2	-	CASSEPDRGRNEQYF	TGTGCCAGCAGTGAACCTGACAGGGGGAGGAACGAGCAGTACTTC
TRBD2	TRBJ2-7	TRBV18	-	CASSPVTSGSLAEQYF	TGTGCCAGCTCACCTGTGACTAGCGGGAGTCTGGCCGAGCAGTACTTC
TRBD1	TRBJ1-2	TRBV5-6	-	CASSLKTGALLGYTF	TGTGCCAGCAGCTTGAAGACAGGGGCCCTCCTTGGCTACACCTTC
-	TRBJ2-3	TRBV7-9	-	CASSLSGTDTQYF	TGTGCCAGCAGCTTGAGCGGCACAGATACGCAGTATTTT
TRBD1	TRBJ2-1	TRBV2	-	CASSLDRGIYNEQFF	TGTGCCAGCAGTTTGGACAGGGGAATATACAATGAGCAGTTCTTC
-	TRBJ2-7	TRBV7-8	-	CASSFGLKAYEQYF	TGTGCCAGCAGCTTCGGACTGAAGGCCTACGAGCAGTACTTC
-	TRBJ1-3	TRBV6-1	once	CASSEGTLGNTIYF	TGTGCCAGCAGTGAAGGGACACTAGGAAACACCATATATTTT
TRBD1	TRBJ1-1	TRBV9	-	CASSPGQGKGNTEAFF	TGTGCCAGCAGCCCGGGACAGGGGAAAGGGAACACTGAAGCTTTCTTT
TRBD2	TRBJ2-5	TRBV5-1	-	CASSFSGRQETQYF	TGCGCCAGCAGCTTCTCCGGGAGGCAAGAGACCCAGTACTTC
-	TRBJ2-2	TRBV7-3	-	CASRPQGGTGELFF	TGTGCCAGCCGCCCTCAGGGGGGAACCGGGGAGCTGTTTTTT
-	TRBJ2-1	TRBV11-2	-	CASRTSRYNEQFF	TGTGCCAGCAGGACATCGCGGTACAATGAGCAGTTCTTC
TRBD1	TRBJ2-2	TRBV2	-	CASRDGQGWTGELFF	TGTGCCAGCAGGGATGGACAGGGCTGGACCGGGGAGCTGTTTTTT
-	TRBJ1-3	TRBV5-6	-	CASSFIIGNTIYF	TGTGCCAGCAGCTTTATTATAGGAAACACCATATATTTT
TRBD1	TRBJ1-1	TRBV5-1	few	CASSSGTGDTEAFF	TGCGCCAGCAGCTCCGGGACAGGGGACACTGAAGCTTTCTTT
-	TRBJ1-5	TRBV19	-	CASSGAGIGPQHF	TGTGCCAGTTCTGGGGCGGGAATAGGGCCCCAGCATTTT
-	TRBJ1-2	TRBV5-1	-	CASSLQGDYGYTF	TGCGCCAGCAGCTTACAGGGTGACTATGGCTACACCTTC
TRBD2	TRBJ2-7	TRBV5-6	-	CASSPWVLAGGTTYEQYF	TGTGCCAGCAGCCCCTGGGTACTAGCGGGAGGCACTACCTACGAGCAGTACTTC
-	TRBJ2-3	TRBV5-4	-	CASSSPGGLVTQYF	TGTGCCAGCAGCTCGCCGGGGGGCCTGGTGACGCAGTATTTT
-	TRBJ2-1	TRBV6-5	-	CASSYDRRYNEQFF	TGTGCCAGCAGTTACGACAGGCGTTACAATGAGCAGTTCTTC
-	TRBJ1-5	TRBV6-4	-	CASSDFDGWPQHF	TGTGCCAGCAGTGACTTCGATGGGTGGCCCCAGCATTTT
-	TRBJ2-5	TRBV6-5	-	CASMRSGTQYF	TGTGCCAGCATGAGGTCTGGGACCCAGTACTTC
-	TRBJ2-5	TRBV13	-	CASSYLTRKETQYF	TGTGCCAGCAGCTATCTGACACGTAAAGAGACCCAGTACTTC
-	TRBJ2-2	TRBV29-1	-	CSVEHLGTGELFF	TGCAGCGTTGAACACTTGGGCACCGGGGAGCTGTTTTTT
-	TRBJ1-5	TRBV18	-	CASSVGQGAYTHQPQHF	TGTGCCAGCTCGGTTGGGCAAGGGGCTTATACCCATCAGCCCCAGCATTTT
-	TRBJ1-4	TRBV11-2	-	CASSYPQGGSNEKLFF	TGTGCCAGCAGCTACCCACAGGGCGGATCTAATGAAAAACTGTTTTTT
-	TRBJ1-5	TRBV6-1	-	CASSEAGPQPQHF	TGTGCCAGCAGTGAAGCAGGGCCCCAGCCCCAGCATTTT